Each of the 21 T cell receptor beta chains below was sequenced from the same sample in a study of T cells in Graves' hyperthyroidism and ophthalmopathy. Authors of the study amplified TCR beta CDR3 regions from RNA transcripts. HTBI primers were used for first-round RT-PCR of the TCR CDR3. TCRdb processed the multiplex PCR reads anew with MiXCR; each CDR3 protein has one entry. In the table there are 460,000 or so distinct CDR3 sequences, over 13% of which are singletons. The sequencing input was blood. Receptor source: a woman under 30 with Graves' hyperthyroidism.

This clonotype has a handful of counts. The V call is TRBV24-1, the J call TRBJ1-1, with TRBD1 matching over 7 bases. The junction had 5 bases not matched to a gene; V was cut back by 4 bases and J by 1 base. The CDR3 has 15 amino acids. CDR1 is KGHDR and CDR2 is SFDVKD in the germline V gene. CDR3 sequence (DNA): TGTGCCACCAGTGACCCCACAGGGGAGAACACTGAAGCTTTCTTT. Translation gives CATSDPTGENTEAFF.

This clonotype was detected ten times or more. This chain uses TRBV10-3 with TRBJ2-3; a weak D match, TRBD2 (6 bases). The germline V gene encodes CDR1 ENHRY and CDR2 SYGVKD. Trimming pared 6 bases from V and 4 bases from J, leaving 20 bases between. This CDR3 is 16 amino acids long. The CDR3 sequence: CAIRDIAASGPDTQYF. In DNA form, the CDR3 reads TGTGCCATCAGAGATATAGCGGCGTCTGGCCCAGATACGCAGTATTTT.

A few counts support this clonotype. The chain couples TRBV19 to TRBJ2-2; unclear D gene. The V end lost 4 bases, the J end lost 3 bases, and 9 bases lay between the germline ends. Looked up from germline, CDR1 is LNHDA and CDR2 is SQIVND (reference sequence). The CDR3 is made up of 14 amino acids. Written as DNA, the CDR3 is TGTGCCAGTAGTAATAACTTCCACACCGGGGAGCTGTTTTTT. This gives the protein CASSNNFHTGELFF.

This clonotype was detected many times. This sequence joins TRBV24-1 and TRBJ2-1; D is ambiguous. The CDR3 extends over 11 amino acids. Deletions cut 8 bases from V and 4 bases from J, with 5 bases between. Germline assignment: CDR1 KGHDR and CDR2 SFDVKD. The CDR3 DNA follows: TGTGCCACCAAGGCATACAATGAGCAGTTCTTC. This encodes CATKAYNEQFF.

This clonotype was picked up many times. The chain is built from TRBV7-2 and TRBJ1-2; D gene ambiguous. There are 15 residues in the CDR3. The V end lost 4 bases, the J end lost 5 bases, and 17 bases lay between the germline ends. CDR1 SGHTA and CDR2 FQGNSA come from the germline V gene. The CDR3 DNA follows: TGTGCCAGCAGCTCCCTCTCCGCCGCGAGTTATGGCTACACCTTC. Protein: CASSSLSAASYGYTF.

The chain joins TRBV5-1 to TRBJ2-1; tentative D call: TRBD2 (6 bases). V was pared by 7 bases and J by 0 bases, with 17 bases between. The CDR3 totals 16 residues. Per germline, CDR1 SGHRS and CDR2 YFSETQ. CDR3 protein: CASPPGEADSYNEQFF. Written as DNA, the CDR3 is TGCGCCAGCCCGCCGGGGGAGGCGGACTCCTACAATGAGCAGTTCTTC.

Only a few counts were recorded for this clonotype. The rearrangement links TRBV3-1 to TRBJ1-1, with D maybe TRBD1 (5 bases). The germline V gene has CDR1 LGHDT and CDR2 YNNKEL (reference sequence). CDR3 length equals 15 residues. V was clipped by 0 bases and J by 4 bases, with 12 bases between them. The CDR3 region has the DNA TGTGCCAGCAGCCAAGATGGCAGGGAGTTCACTGAAGCTTTCTTT. Translating it yields CASSQDGREFTEAFF. Variable domain in full (rest from reference TRBV3-1 and TRBJ1-1): DTAVSQTPKYLVTQMGNDKSIKCEQNLGHDTMYWYKQDSKKFLKIMFSYNNKELIINETVPNRFSPKSPDKAHLNLHINSLELGDSAVYFCASSQDGREFTEAFFGQGTRLTVV.

This sequence joins TRBV6-5 and TRBJ1-1; TRBD1 is a possible D gene (5 bases). V shed 2 bases and J shed 2 bases, with 15 bases lying between them. Germline CDR1 MNHEY, CDR2 SVGAGI. The CDR3 has 16 amino acids. The DNA of the CDR3 is TGTGCCAGCAGTTACGATTCCCGGGGCTCAAACACTGAAGCTTTCTTT. It encodes CASSYDSRGSNTEAFF.

This clonotype was recorded at least ten times. The chain links TRBV11-2 to TRBJ2-7; D possibly uses TRBD1 or TRBD2 (5 bases each). Between the trimmed V and J ends, which lost 5 bases and 1 base, there was a span of 12 bases. Germline-derived CDR1 and CDR2 are SGHAT and FQNNGV. This CDR3 is built from 14 residues. Written as DNA, the CDR3 is TGTGCCAGCAGCGGGACGCGACCTTCCTACGAGCAGTACGTC. Protein product: CASSGTRPSYEQYV.

This clonotype has at least ten counts. The chain uses TRBV30 and TRBJ1-1, with D unclear. This CDR3 is built from 11 residues. V shed 1 base and J shed 3 bases, with 3 bases lying between them. Germline values: CDR1 GTSNPN, CDR2 SVGIG (reference sequence). CDR3 protein: CAWSGYTEAFF. CDR3 nucleotides: TGTGCCTGGAGTGGCTACACTGAAGCTTTCTTT.

The CDR3 DNA reads TGTGCCAGCAGCCCCCATCGACTAGCGGCGAATGAGCAGTTCTTC. Translated, it gives CASSPHRLAANEQFF. The V call is TRBV7-3, the J call TRBJ2-1, with 9 bases aligning to TRBD2. J was trimmed by 7 bases and V by 5 bases; bases with no gene match: 9. The CDR3 covers 15 residues. Germline V lookup: CDR1 SGHTA, CDR2 FQGTGA.

This clonotype was detected ten times or more. The chain has TRBV20-1 and TRBJ1-1, with 8 positions matching TRBD1. With V trimmed by 2 bases and J by 8 bases, 7 bases remained unmatched. Germline CDR1 is DFQATT and CDR2 is SNEGSKA (reference sequence). CDR3 size: 13 residues. The CDR3, as DNA: TGCAGTGCTAGACTACAGGACAGGGCGGAAGCTTTCTTT. Translating gives CSARLQDRAEAFF.

This clonotype was observed many times. The chain couples TRBV11-2 to TRBJ2-3; 13 nucleotides line up with TRBD2. CDR3 length: 18 residues. J gave up 9 bases and V 5 bases, and 17 bases lay outside the gene matches. Germline assignment: CDR1 SGHAT and CDR2 FQNNGV. The DNA of the CDR3 is TGTGCCAGCAGCCGAAGAGGACTAGCGGGAGATTTAAGGGGGACGCAGTATTTT. As protein: CASSRRGLAGDLRGTQYF.

This clonotype was observed a few times. At one end the junction does not follow the germline gene, possibly because of a read error. The chain links TRBV6-5 to TRBJ2-6; D gene uncertain. Germline-derived CDR1 and CDR2 are MNHEY and SVGAGI. The CDR3 has 17 amino acids. The CDR3 DNA is TGTGCCAGCAGTTACTACGGCGGCAGCTCTGGGGTCAACGTCCTGACTTTC. It is translated as CASSYYGGSSGVNVLTF.

The table lists this clonotype with a few counts. The rearrangement joins TRBV19 to TRBJ2-3; D unresolved. This CDR3 is built from 14 residues. Germline-derived CDR1 and CDR2 are LNHDA and SQIVND (reference sequence). V shed 1 base and J shed 5 bases, with 10 bases lying between them. As DNA, the CDR3 is TGTGCCAGTAGTATAGGCGGATTAGGAGATACGCAGTATTTT. Protein: CASSIGGLGDTQYF.

This clonotype was observed many times. V gene TRBV28 combines with J gene TRBJ2-7; D tentatively fits TRBD1 or TRBD2 (5 bases each). The germline V and J ends were trimmed by 5 bases and 4 bases, with 21 bases remaining between them. This CDR3 contains 16 residues. Germline CDR1 is MDHEN and CDR2 is SYDVKM. The CDR3: CASSPPGTSARYEQYF. The CDR3 bases are TGTGCCAGCAGTCCTCCCGGGACGTCAGCTCGGTACGAGCAGTACTTC.

At least ten counts were recorded for this clonotype. This rearrangement joins TRBV20-1 to TRBJ2-1; 8 nucleotides agree with TRBD2. CDR1 and CDR2 (germline): DFQATT, SNEGSKA (reference sequence). After removal of 4 bases from V and 4 bases from J, the junction contained 3 bases not matched to a gene. CDR3 length: 13 amino acids. In DNA, the CDR3 is TGCAGTGCTATAGCGGGATTGTACAATGAGCAGTTCTTC. Protein product: CSAIAGLYNEQFF.

This clonotype was seen ten or more times. CDR3 DNA sequence: TGTGCCAGCAAGGGACAGGGGGGATACGAGCAGTACGTC. Its translation is CASKGQGGYEQYV. The V gene is TRBV28, the J gene TRBJ2-7; TRBD1 matches 11 bases. The CDR3 loop spans 13 amino acids. V lost 7 bases, J lost 4 bases, and 3 bases stayed unmatched. In germline, CDR1 is MDHEN, CDR2 SYDVKM.

This sequence joins TRBV7-6 and TRBJ1-1; D not resolved. The germline V gene encodes CDR1 SGHVS and CDR2 FNYEAQ. This CDR3 region has 15 residues. V was clipped by 0 bases and J by 3 bases, with 11 bases between them. The CDR3 loop is CASSLASAGHTEAFF. The DNA of the CDR3 is TGTGCCAGCAGCTTAGCCTCAGCCGGCCACACTGAAGCTTTCTTT.

The chain has TRBV9 and TRBJ1-5; tentative D call: TRBD1 (6 bases). The CDR3 totals 15 residues. V lost 2 bases and J lost 6, with 15 bases in between. CDR1 and CDR2 (germline): SGDLS, YYNGEE. DNA for the CDR3: TGTGCCAGCAGCGTTGGTGGGGGCTTCGGTCAGCCCCAGCATTTT. It encodes CASSVGGGFGQPQHF.

The sample holds many counts of this clonotype. The chain couples TRBV20-1 to TRBJ1-1, with unresolved D. The CDR3 loop spans 15 amino acids. CDR1 DFQATT and CDR2 SNEGSKA come from the germline V gene (reference sequence). Trimming pared 6 bases from V and 3 bases from J, leaving 20 bases between. The DNA for the CDR3 is TGCAGTGCCAAGTTACCGGGCCGTTCGTACACTGAAGCTTTCTTT. This codes for CSAKLPGRSYTEAFF.